The clone carrying this T cell receptor beta chain came up a few times. Antigen specificity is unknown. In germline, CDR1 is MNHNS, CDR2 SASEGT. V lost 11 bases to trimming and J lost 6 bases, with 16 bases between them. The CDR3 loop spans 13 amino acids. The PCR was carried out with 60 Vbeta primers and 13 Jbeta primers. Under the authors' procedure: An analysis that came later counted 73 million or so unique TCR beta chains, around 12 million shared. The method was immunoSEQ multiplex PCR; TCRdb's version includes in-frame clones alone and lacks a portion of them. The V and J calls and the clone size are those of that table, but D and trimming were determined from the DNA. The data hold tens of thousands of clones, with more than 70% observed a single time. The sample is drawn from a study of cytomegalovirus exposure and HLA in healthy donors. Study results and limitations: A later analysis showed that HLA-associated TCR beta chains had undergone more clonal expansion than equally common others. V- and J-gene trimming of TCR beta was linked (in a later analysis) to a missense DCLRE1C variant.

V and J are TRBV6-1 and TRBJ1-4, with D maybe TRBD1 (5 bases). Sequencing used PBMCs. This TCR came from a man between 50 and 59 years old in good health and CMV-seropositive. The CDR3 is CAGQGGRDEKLFF. CDR3 DNA: TGTGCCGGCCAGGGAGGAAGGGATGAAAAACTGTTTTTT.